The clone carrying this T cell receptor (beta chain) was seen more than once but under ten times. The antigen is not known. These data come from a study of response to subunit inactivated influenza vaccine. Whole-study results and caveats: It was suggested by the authors that few new T cells are recruited by each seasonal influenza vaccination.

From the RT-PCR reads, TCRdb called clonotypes with MiXCR, one entry per CDR3 protein. The data show 550,000 to 800,000 distinct CDR3 sequences, about 14% seen once. CDR1 and CDR2 (germline): MDHEN, SYDVKM. The CDR3 runs to 15 residues. With 1 base removed from V and 3 bases from J, the gap between germline ends came to 10 bases. The source of this sequence is a man between 45 and 60 years old who received an inactivated influenza vaccine. The chain has TRBV28 and TRBJ1-5, with D unresolved. The source was PBMCs from blood, collected 14 days before vaccination. The CDR3: CASSLFLNVNQPQHF. In nucleotides, the CDR3 is TGTGCCAGCAGTTTATTTCTTAATGTCAATCAGCCCCAGCATTTT.